This paragraph covers one T cell receptor beta chain sequence. In this sample, this clone turned up a few times. The target of this receptor is not known. No base-level quality is on record; no much larger clone is a single base apart. These data are taken from a study of beta chain features in type 1 diabetes listed by TCRdb under 2018. As for the study more broadly: Mean age, gender distribution, total cell number and subset yield did not differ between patients and healthy donors. Across all samples, about 110 million sorted cells were examined, and cell number per subset correlated strongly with RNA yield. The study compared TCRB repertoires of sorted circulating CD4+ T cell subsets between recently diagnosed type 1 diabetes patients and matched healthy donors. Whereas all 28 donors provided naive and central memory subsets, regulatory and stem cell-like memory subsets were isolated from just 8 patients and about 8 healthy donors. The research as a whole found: Because cDNA rather than genomic DNA was sequenced, highly expressing activated cells could have been over-represented, although no difference in activation and CD3 levels was found between groups. Shorter templates might have been favored by PCR, but patient and control samples were amplified and corrected together, so both groups would have been affected equally by any skew. Naive, central memory and regulatory TCRB repertoires appeared to be more alike among patients than among healthy donors. Because small numbers of individuals were included in the HLA sub-analyses, any influence of HLA type on TCRB rearrangement was left unresolved. Fewer insertions and more nucleotide deletions at VDJ recombination sites were observed in patients with type 1 diabetes, implying thymic rearrangement abnormalities. A moderate but significant shortening of TCRB CDR3 length was observed in type 1 diabetes patients in all four CD4+ subsets.

Each donor gave one peripheral blood draw, averaging around 0.11 L, which was collected into heparinised tubes. Using a panel that included CD45RO, CCR7, CD25, CD127, CD95 and CD27, naive, central memory, regulatory and stem cell-like memory CD4+ T cells were sorted on a BD FACSAria II. A purity above 98% was achieved for all sorted populations. PBMCs were separated immediately by Lymphoprep density gradient centrifugation and were stained directly, without being cultured. Samples were stained and sorted in pairs, with one healthy donor and one patient per experiment, so that batch effects were minimized. All of the isolated RNA was reverse transcribed with the High Capacity cDNA Reverse Transcription Kit, so expressed TCRB transcripts were sequenced. Deep immunoSEQ sequencing was applied to naive, central memory and regulatory T cell samples, giving an average of roughly 3.3 million total reads per sample. After sorted cells were lysed in RLT buffer, RNA was extracted with DNase-treated RNeasy Micro or Mini kits, with the choice depending on cell number. Each cell subset was processed on its own to prevent cross-contamination, while patient and healthy donor samples were processed together. TCRB sequences were amplified from cDNA with the immunoSEQ multiplex PCR, producing 87-bp fragments spanning the CDR3 region. Sequencing of the amplicons was done on the Illumina HiSeq platform. Per the source publication's procedure: Synthetic template baselines were used to correct PCR bias computationally, reads within Hamming distance 2 were collapsed together, and singletons that could not be merged were discarded. By aligning reads against IMGT, V, D and J genes, CDR3 length, and insertions or deletions at six rearrangement sites were assigned. Clonotype counts were normalized to sorted cell number within each subset before computing true diversity and Gini coefficients with the tcR R package. The overlap coefficient, calculated on TCRB nucleotide sequences, was used to quantify repertoire sharing. Out-of-frame TCRB sequences from naive cells were analyzed to stand in for the pre-selection repertoire. The source is immuneACCESS, and TCRdb retained only in-frame sequences with V and J called. Part of the clones is not carried over; for the studies checked, unresolved V genes explain less than half of this, and the remainder is unexplained. V, J and clone size derive from that table, while D and trimming were established from the DNA sequence. For this sample the table gives some 500,000 clones, of which around 10% were detected only once. The biggest ten clones account for about 0.045% of the sample.

From the germline V gene, CDR1 is LGHNA and CDR2 is YNFKEQ. The CDR3 numbers 16 residues from cysteine through phenylalanine. The read is trimmed to its CDR3 DNA, 48 bases read in frame from base 1. Cut back by 1 base and 6 bases, the V and J ends lie 17 bases apart. Sequencing used naive CD4+ T cells from blood. The cell subset or site label, read with the paper, signifies: true naive CD4+ T cells. This receptor was obtained from a woman between 18 and 30 years old in good health. The chain employs TRBV4-2 and TRBJ2-3, with no D gene named confidently. The sequenced DNA is TGTGCCAGCAGCCAAGCTGGCGCCTTTCTCACGGATACGCAGTATTTT. Translated, it reads CASSQAGAFLTDTQYF.